What follows are 2 T cell receptor beta chains derived from one specimen sequenced in a study of blood T cell repertoires in COVID-19 (dated by TCRdb to the early 2020s). The library was generated by the immunoSEQ multiplex PCR assay. This is the immuneACCESS table as TCRdb keeps it, with only in-frame sequences that have V and J called. A part of the clones is gone; compared with another copy, unresolved V genes explain less than half, and the rest is unexplained. The sample includes 150,000 to 180,000 clones, with approximately 85% observed a single time. The top ten hold roughly 0.62% of the sample. Sequenced: peripheral blood. These receptors were taken from a man aged 55-75 years with COVID-19, enrolled during active disease.

V and J are TRBV19 and TRBJ1-1; tentatively, D is TRBD1 (5 bases). CDR1 is LNHDA and CDR2 is SQIVND in the germline V gene (reference sequence). Trimming cost V 3 bases and J 5 bases, with 16 bases left between them. The CDR3 has 15 amino acids. CDR3 sequence: CASSMRDFSGTEAFF. The CDR3 coding sequence is TGTGCCAGTAGTATGAGGGACTTTAGCGGAACTGAAGCTTTCTTT.

This chain links TRBV18 with TRBJ2-7; D may be TRBD1 (5 bases). The germline V gene has CDR1 KGHSH and CDR2 LQKENI. V was cut by 6 bases and J by 1 base, with 16 bases left in between. This CDR3 contains 15 residues. The CDR3 coding sequence is TGTGCCAGCTCCCTTGGGGCAGGTGATTCCTACGAGCAGTACTTC. Protein sequence: CASSLGAGDSYEQYF. The complete variable domain, with remaining parts taken from reference TRBV18 and TRBJ2-7, reads NAGVMQNPRHLVRRRGQEARLRCSPMKGHSHVYWYRQLPEEGLKFMVYLQKENIIDESGMPKERFSAEFPKEGPSILRIQQVVRGDSAAYFCASSLGAGDSYEQYFGPGTRLTVT.